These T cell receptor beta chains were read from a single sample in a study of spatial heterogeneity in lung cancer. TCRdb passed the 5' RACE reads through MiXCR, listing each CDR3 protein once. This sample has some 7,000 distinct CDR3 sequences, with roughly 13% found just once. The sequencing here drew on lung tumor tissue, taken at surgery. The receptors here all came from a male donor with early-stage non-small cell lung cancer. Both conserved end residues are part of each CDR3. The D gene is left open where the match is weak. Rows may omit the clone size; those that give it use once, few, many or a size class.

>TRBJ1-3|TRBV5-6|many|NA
TGTGCCAGCAGCTGGGGACTCTCAAAGTCGTTAGGAAACACCATATATTTT
CASSWGLSKSLGNTIYF
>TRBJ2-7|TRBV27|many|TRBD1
TGTGCCAGCAGTCCCGGGACAGCCGCCTCCTACGAGCAGTACTTC
CASSPGTAASYEQYF
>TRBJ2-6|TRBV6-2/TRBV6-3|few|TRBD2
TGTGCCAGCAGTTTCGAAGTAACACTAGCGGCTAACTCTGGGGCCAACGTCCTGACTTTC
CASSFEVTLAANSGANVLTF
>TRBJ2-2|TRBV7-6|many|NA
TGTGCCAGCAGCCCCACTCCAACAGGGCGTCACAATACCGGGGAGCTGTTTTTT
CASSPTPTGRHNTGELFF
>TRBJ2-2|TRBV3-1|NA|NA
TGTGCCAGCAGCCAAGATGGACCCCCCGGGGAGCTGTTTTTT
CASSQDGPPGELFF
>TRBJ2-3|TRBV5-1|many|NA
TGCGCCAGCAGTCTGGGCGGAAACACAGATACGCAGTATTTT
CASSLGGNTDTQYF
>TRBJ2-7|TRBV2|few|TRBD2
TGTGCCAGCAGTGAGTACAGCGGGAGCTCCTACGAGCAGTACTTC
CASSEYSGSSYEQYF
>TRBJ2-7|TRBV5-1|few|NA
TGCGCCAGCAGCCCCACTGGCGGGACAACCTACGAGCAGTACTTC
CASSPTGGTTYEQYF
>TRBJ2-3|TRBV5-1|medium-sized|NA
TGCGCCAGCAGCAATGGTCTGCTCACAGATACGCAGTATTTT
CASSNGLLTDTQYF
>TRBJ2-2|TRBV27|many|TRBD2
TGTGCCAGCAGTTTAACCCCACCTAGCGGGGGGAACACCGGGGAGCTGTTTTTT
CASSLTPPSGGNTGELFF
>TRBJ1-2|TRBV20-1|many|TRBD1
TGCAGTGCTGGGACAGACCTCTACACCTTC
CSAGTDLYTF
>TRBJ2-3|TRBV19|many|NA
TGTGCCAGTAGGAGGTTCGGGGGAAGCCCCTCTTCTCCTAGCACAGATACGCAGTATTTT
CASRRFGGSPSSPSTDTQYF
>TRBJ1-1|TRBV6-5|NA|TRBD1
TGTGCCAGCACCTTGACAGGGATGAACACTGAAGCTTTCTTT
CASTLTGMNTEAFF
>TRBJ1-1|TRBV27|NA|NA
TGTGCCAGCAGACGGGGGAACGAGAATCTGAACACTGAAGCTTTCTTT
CASRRGNENLNTEAFF
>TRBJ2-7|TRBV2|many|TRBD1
TGTGCCAGCAGTGGCGGTGGGGGGACAGGCTCCTACGAGCAGTACTTC
CASSGGGGTGSYEQYF
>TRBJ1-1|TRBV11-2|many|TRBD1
TGTGCCAGCAGCCGAACAGGGGTGAACACTGAAGCTTTCTTT
CASSRTGVNTEAFF
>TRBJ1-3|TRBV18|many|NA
TGTGCCAGCTCACCACAGAAGTTCTCTGGAAACACCATATATTTT
CASSPQKFSGNTIYF
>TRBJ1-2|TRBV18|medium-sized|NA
TGTGCCAGCTCACCAAACCGGGACTCCCATGGCTACACCTTC
CASSPNRDSHGYTF
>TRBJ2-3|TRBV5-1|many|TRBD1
TGCGCCAGCAACCACAGGGGTCCCACAGATACGCAGTATTTT
CASNHRGPTDTQYF
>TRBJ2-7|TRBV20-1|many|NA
TGCAGTGCTGTACCGACCAACTACGAGCAGTACTTC
CSAVPTNYEQYF